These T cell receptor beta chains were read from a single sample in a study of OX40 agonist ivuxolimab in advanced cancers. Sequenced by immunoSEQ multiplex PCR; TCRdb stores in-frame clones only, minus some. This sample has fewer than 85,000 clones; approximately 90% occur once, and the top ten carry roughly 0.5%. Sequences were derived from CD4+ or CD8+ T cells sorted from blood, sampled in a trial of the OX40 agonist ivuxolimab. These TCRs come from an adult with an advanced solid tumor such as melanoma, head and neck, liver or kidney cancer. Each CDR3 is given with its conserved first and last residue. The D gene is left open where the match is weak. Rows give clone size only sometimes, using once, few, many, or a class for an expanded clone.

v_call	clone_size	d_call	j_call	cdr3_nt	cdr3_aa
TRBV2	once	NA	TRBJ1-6	TGTGCCAGCAGTTTGCGTGCTGCTGGTGGCCGATATAATTCACCCCTCCACTTT	CASSLRAAGGRYNSPLHF
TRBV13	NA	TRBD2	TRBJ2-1	TGTGCCAGCAGCTTAGTAGCTAAGAGGCTAGCGGTTACCTCCTACAATGAGCAGTTCTTC	CASSLVAKRLAVTSYNEQFF
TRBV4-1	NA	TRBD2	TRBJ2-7	TGCGCCAGCAGCAGGACTAGCGGGAGATTCTACGAGCAGTACTTC	CASSRTSGRFYEQYF
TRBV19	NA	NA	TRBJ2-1	TGTGCCAGTAGTATAGAGAATGAGCAGTTCTTC	CASSIENEQFF
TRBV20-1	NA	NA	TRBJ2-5	TGCAGTGCCCGAGTGGGGGAGACCCAGTACTTC	CSARVGETQYF
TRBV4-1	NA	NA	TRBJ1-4	TGCGCCAGCAGCCAAGATCGAGGATCCCCTGGGAAAAAACTGTTTTTT	CASSQDRGSPGKKLFF
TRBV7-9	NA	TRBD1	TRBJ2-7	TGTGCCAGCAGCGAATACCGGGACAGCTCCTACGAGCAGTACTTC	CASSEYRDSSYEQYF
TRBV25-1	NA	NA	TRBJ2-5	TGTGCCAGCAGTGAATATCGACTCCGAGGAGAGACCCAGTACTTC	CASSEYRLRGETQYF
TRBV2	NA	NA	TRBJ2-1	TGTGCCAGCAGTTCAGGTGGGGGGCAGTTCTTC	CASSSGGGQFF
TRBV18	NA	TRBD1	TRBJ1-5	TGTGCCAGCTCACCCAGGGACAGGGATCTTTGGCCCCAGCATTTT	CASSPRDRDLWPQHF
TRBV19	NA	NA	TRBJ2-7	TGTGCCAGTAGTATGGGTCAGGGCAAACAGTACTTC	CASSMGQGKQYF
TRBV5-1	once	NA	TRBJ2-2	TGCGCCAGCAGCTTACGGACAGCGAACACCGGGGAGCTGTTTTTT	CASSLRTANTGELFF
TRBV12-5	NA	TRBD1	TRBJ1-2	TGTGCTAGTGGTTTGGGGACAGGTAACTATGGCTACACCTTC	CASGLGTGNYGYTF
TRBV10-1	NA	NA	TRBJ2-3	TGCGCCAGCAGTGAGTCGATCACTACAGATACGCAGTATTTT	CASSESITTDTQYF
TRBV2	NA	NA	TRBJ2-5	TGTGCCAGCAGTGCCGGGACGGCTGGGGGGGAGACCCAGTACTTC	CASSAGTAGGETQYF
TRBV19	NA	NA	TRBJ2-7	TGTGCCAGTAGCCCAGGGGTAAGCAACGAGCAGTACTTC	CASSPGVSNEQYF
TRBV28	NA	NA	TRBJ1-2	TGTGCCAGCAGTTACGGGGGGGGCTACACCTTC	CASSYGGGYTF
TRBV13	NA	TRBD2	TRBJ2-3	TGTGCCAGCACCTATCGCGGGGGGAAAAGCACAGATACGCAGTATTTT	CASTYRGGKSTDTQYF
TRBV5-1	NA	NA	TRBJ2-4	TGCCCAAAGCCGCTTTTGGAGCCCAAAAACATTCTGTACTTC	CPKPLLEPKNILYF
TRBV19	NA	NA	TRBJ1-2	TGTGCCAGTACTTGGCGGGCGGATTATGGCTACACCTTC	CASTWRADYGYTF
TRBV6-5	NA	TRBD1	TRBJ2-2	TGTGCCAGCAGTACAGGGGGAACCGGGGAGCTGTTTTTT	CASSTGGTGELFF
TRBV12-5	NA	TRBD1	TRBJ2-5	TGTGCTAGTGGTTTGGGGGACAGGGCGCTTTCACAAGAGACCCAGTACTTC	CASGLGDRALSQETQYF
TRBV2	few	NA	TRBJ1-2	TGTGCCAGCAGTGTAACCTGGGGCTACACCTTC	CASSVTWGYTF
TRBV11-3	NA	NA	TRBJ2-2	TGTGCCAGCAGCCCCAGAAACACCGGGGAGCTGTTTTTT	CASSPRNTGELFF
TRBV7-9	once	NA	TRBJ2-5	TGTGCCAGCAGCCCGAGGGGCAGGACGGAGCAGTACTTC	CASSPRGRTEQYF
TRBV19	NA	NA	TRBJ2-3	TGTGCCAGTAGCCTCTTAGCAGCCCCCACAGATACGCAGTATTTT	CASSLLAAPTDTQYF
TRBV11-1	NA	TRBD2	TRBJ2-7	TGTGCCAGCAGCCCGGGGGGGACTAGCGGGACCTACGAGCAGTACTTC	CASSPGGTSGTYEQYF
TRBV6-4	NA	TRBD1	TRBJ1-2	TGTGCCAGCAGTTCGACAGGGTGGAGTGGCTACACCTTC	CASSSTGWSGYTF
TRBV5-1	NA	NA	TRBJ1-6	TGCGCCAGCAGCTTGGGGTTAGGCGAGTCACCCCTCCACTTT	CASSLGLGESPLHF
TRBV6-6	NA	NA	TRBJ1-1	TGTGCCACCCTGACGGAAGTTATGAACACTGAAGCTTTCTTT	CATLTEVMNTEAFF
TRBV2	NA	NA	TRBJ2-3	TGTGCCAGCAGTGTAGAGTGGGAAAGCACAGATACGCAGTATTTT	CASSVEWESTDTQYF
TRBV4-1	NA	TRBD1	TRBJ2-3	TGCGCCAGCAGCCAGGGGACAGGGATAGCAGATACGCAGTATTTT	CASSQGTGIADTQYF